This T cell receptor beta chain was captured by sequencing in a study of T-cell memory formation after mild COVID-19. The wider study: TCR clusters were largely donor specific. General study results and limits: Most CD4+ clones that shrank were in CM and EM, while CD8+ ones turned up in EMRA. The study detected some responding clones in pre-infection memory, suggesting cross-reactive memory joined.

This clonotype was observed at least ten times. Its antigen is still unknown. V dropped 4 bases and J dropped 7 bases, with 14 bases sitting between them. Germline V gene sequence: CDR1 SGHRS, CDR2 YFSETQ. The CDR3 length is 13 residues. Constant-segment primers were used for 5'RACE, and the resulting TCR alpha and TCR beta cDNA libraries carried sample barcodes and UMIs. TCRdb analysed the 5' RACE reads with MiXCR anew, one entry per CDR3 protein. The sample yields some 250,000 distinct CDR3 sequences, 8.5% to 9.5% seen once. V is TRBV5-1 and J is TRBJ1-1; D gene ambiguous. The TCR sequence derives from a young man who had mild COVID-19 (a few samples of this study predate the infection). Cell type and time point are not known. The sample was PBMCs or a T cell subset sorted from them (not recorded which). The CDR3 loop reads CASSQPGFDEAFF. The CDR3, as DNA: TGCGCCAGCAGCCAACCGGGTTTCGATGAAGCTTTCTTT. Full variable domain (rest looked up from reference TRBV5-1 and TRBJ1-1): KAGVTQTPRYLIKTRGQQVTLSCSPISGHRSVSWYQQTPGQGLQFLFEYFSETQRNKGNFPGRFSGRQFSNSRSEMNVSTLELGDSALYLCASSQPGFDEAFFGQGTRLTVV.